One and the same sample provided the 21 T cell receptor beta chains below, sequenced in a study of blood T cell repertoires in COVID-19 (dated by TCRdb to about 2020). Library construction relied on the immunoSEQ multiplex PCR assay. What TCRdb holds here is the immuneACCESS table cut down to in-frame rearrangements. Part of the clones is not present; checked against another copy, under half of the missing clones reflect an unresolved V gene, and the others are unexplained. The sample table lists 300,000 to 400,000 clones, about 90% of them with a count of one. 6% to 8% of the sample goes to the ten largest clones. Sequencing was done on a sample of peripheral blood. The receptors were gathered from a woman in her seventies with COVID-19, enrolled during active disease.

The chain has TRBV7-2 and TRBJ2-1, with a tentative D call TRBD2 (6 bases). V lost 0 bases and J 4 bases, leaving 10 bases between the germline ends. This CDR3 has 15 residues. CDR1 is SGHTA, CDR2 FQGNSA, per germline. CDR3 in amino acids: CASSLAWGEYNEQFF. The CDR3 DNA sequence: TGTGCCAGCAGCTTAGCATGGGGGGAATACAATGAGCAGTTCTTC.

The chain recombines TRBV27 with TRBJ1-5; 9 nucleotides match TRBD1. Germline-derived CDR1 and CDR2 are MNHEY and SMNVEV (reference sequence). With 5 bases clipped from V and 7 bases from J, the junction kept 9 bases outside the gene matches. The CDR3 has 15 residues. The CDR3 loop is CASSLGTGFGQPQHF. In nucleotides, the CDR3 is TGTGCCAGCAGTCTAGGGACAGGGTTTGGGCAGCCCCAGCATTTT.

The chain uses TRBV10-2 and TRBJ2-5; D unresolved. V lost 7 bases and J lost 5, with 11 bases in between. The CDR3 contains 12 residues. Germline CDR1 is WSHSY and CDR2 is SAAADI. In DNA form, the CDR3 reads TGCGCCAGCAACAACGCTGTGGAGACCCAGTACTTC. Translated, it gives CASNNAVETQYF.

The chain couples TRBV2 to TRBJ1-4, with 8 bases that match TRBD1. From germline, CDR1 is SNHLY and CDR2 FYNNEI. Germline trimming cut 6 bases from V and 5 bases from J; bases unmatched to any gene: 8. CDR3 length: 15 amino acids. The CDR3 DNA reads TGTGCCAGCAGCCCGGACAGGGTGGTAAATGAAAAACTGTTTTTT. Its protein product is CASSPDRVVNEKLFF. Together with reference TRBV2 and TRBJ1-4, the CDR3 gives the full variable domain: EPEVTQTPSHQVTQMGQEVILRCVPISNHLYFYWYRQILGQKVEFLVSFYNNEISEKSEIFDDQFSVERPDGSNFTLKIRSTKLEDSAMYFCASSPDRVVNEKLFFGSGTQLSVL.

The chain combines TRBV12-3 or TRBV12-4 with TRBJ2-3; no clear D. This CDR3 is 11 amino acids long. The V gene lost 7 bases and the J gene lost 8 bases, with 10 bases spanning the gap. The CDR3 loop is CASIPVATQYF. DNA of the CDR3: TGTGCCAGCATCCCTGTGGCTACGCAGTATTTT.

The chain employs TRBV19 and TRBJ1-1, with a tentative D call TRBD1 (5 bases). The germline gives CDR1 LNHDA, CDR2 SQIVND (reference sequence). This CDR3 is 14 amino acids long. Trimming removed 1 base from V and 8 bases from J, with 14 bases in between. DNA of the CDR3: TGTGCCAGTAGTATAGGCGGGACCCCAATCGAAGCTTTCTTT. It encodes CASSIGGTPIEAFF.

The chain combines TRBV27 with TRBJ2-5, with TRBD1 matching 7 bases. The ends lost 6 bases at V and 3 bases at J; junction bases unmatched: 13. Germline V gives CDR1 MNHEY, CDR2 SMNVEV (reference sequence). The CDR3 runs to 16 residues. The CDR3 nucleotides read TGTGCCAGCAGAAGGAATCAGGGACAGTCGGAAGAGACCCAGTACTTC. Translated, it gives CASRRNQGQSEETQYF.

This chain uses TRBV27 with TRBJ1-2; 8 nucleotides align to TRBD1. J gave up 2 bases and V 6 bases, and 11 bases lay outside the gene matches. The CDR3 contains 16 residues. Germline values: CDR1 MNHEY, CDR2 SMNVEV (reference sequence). This chain's CDR3 is CASRSSRQGLNYGYTF. The CDR3 region has the DNA TGTGCCAGCAGATCCAGTAGACAGGGGTTGAACTATGGCTACACCTTC.

The chain uses TRBV7-9 and TRBJ1-4, with a tentative D call TRBD1 (5 bases). This CDR3 is 14 amino acids long. CDR1 is SEHNR and CDR2 is FQNEAQ in the germline V gene (reference sequence). Deletions cut 4 bases from V and 8 bases from J, with 14 bases between. CDR3 in amino acids: CASSSGTIGEKLFF. The CDR3 DNA reads as TGTGCCAGCAGCTCGGGGACTATTGGCGAAAAACTGTTTTTT.

The chain uses TRBV28 and TRBJ1-1; 12 bases agree with TRBD1. V shed 4 bases, J shed 11 bases, and the junction held 8 bases outside the gene matches. Germline CDR1 and CDR2: MDHEN and SYDVKM. CDR3 length equals 14 residues. In DNA, the CDR3 is TGTGCCAGCAGTTCCCCCGGGACAGGGGGCTATGCTTTCTTT. Translated, it gives CASSSPGTGGYAFF.

This sequence joins TRBV28 and TRBJ1-1; no clear D. Per germline, CDR1 MDHEN and CDR2 SYDVKM. V lost 6 bases to trimming and J lost 1 base, with 9 bases between them. The CDR3 is made up of 13 amino acids. The CDR3 DNA reads TGTGCCAGCAGCTTTACAACGAACACTGAAGCTTTCTTT. Translating it yields CASSFTTNTEAFF.

The rearrangement uses TRBV29-1 and TRBJ2-7, with a possible D match to TRBD1 (5 bases). Trimming took off 4 bases at V and 0 bases at J, with 7 bases between the two ends. CDR3 size: 12 residues. Looked up from germline, CDR1 is SQVTM and CDR2 is ANQGSEA. CDR3 in DNA: TGCAGCGTTGGACAGAGCTCCTACGAGCAGTACTTC. Translation: CSVGQSSYEQYF.

The table lists this clone with a count of one. The chain combines TRBV6-1 with TRBJ1-5, with D hard to call. Deletions cut 3 bases from V and 1 base from J, with 10 bases between. The CDR3 is made up of 15 amino acids. Germline V gene data show CDR1 as MNHNS and CDR2 as SASEGT. CDR3 DNA: TGTGCCAGCAGTGATGGAGGTATAAGCAATCAGCCCCAGCATTTT. Its protein is CASSDGGISNQPQHF.

J is TRBJ1-1 and V is TRBV2, with unresolved D. The CDR3 consists of 13 residues. Germline assignment: CDR1 SNHLY and CDR2 FYNNEI. V was clipped by 3 bases and J by 0 bases, with 5 bases between them. CDR3: CASSDSMNTEAFF. In nucleotides, the CDR3 is TGTGCCAGCAGTGACAGTATGAACACTGAAGCTTTCTTT. The full variable domain, with the rest looked up from reference TRBV2 and TRBJ1-1, is EPEVTQTPSHQVTQMGQEVILRCVPISNHLYFYWYRQILGQKVEFLVSFYNNEISEKSEIFDDQFSVERPDGSNFTLKIRSTKLEDSAMYFCASSDSMNTEAFFGQGTRLTVV.

This clone has just a few counts. Other DNA sequences of this sample code for an identical CDR3. The chain has TRBV7-2 and TRBJ1-2; tentatively, D is TRBD1 (6 bases). Germline V CDR1 and CDR2: SGHTA, FQGNSA. This CDR3 comprises 13 residues. Trimming stripped 5 bases from V and 3 bases from J, with 10 bases between. The CDR3 loop is CASSQDRYYGYTF. In DNA, the CDR3 is TGTGCCAGCAGCCAAGACAGGTACTATGGCTACACCTTC.

The chain employs TRBV13 and TRBJ1-1; D is undetermined. This CDR3 contains 14 residues. Trimming took 6 bases from V and 0 from J, leaving 11 bases between them. CDR1 and CDR2 from the germline V gene are PRHDT and FYEKMQ (reference sequence). As DNA, the CDR3 is TGTGCCAGCAGTCAATCCCACATGAACACTGAAGCTTTCTTT. Translating it yields CASSQSHMNTEAFF. Based on the CDR3 plus reference TRBV13 and TRBJ1-1, the full variable domain is AAGVIQSPRHLIKEKRETATLKCYPIPRHDTVYWYQQGPGQDPQFLISFYEKMQSDKGSIPDRFSAQQFSDYHSELNMSSLELGDSALYFCASSQSHMNTEAFFGQGTRLTVV.

The genes are TRBV5-1 and TRBJ1-1; D possibly corresponds to TRBD1 (6 bases). CDR1 is SGHRS and CDR2 is YFSETQ in the germline V gene. CDR3 length equals 13 residues. Trimming took off 0 bases at V and 13 bases at J, with 16 bases between the two ends. CDR3 region: CASSLADRGLIFF. In nucleotides, the CDR3 is TGCGCCAGCAGCTTGGCGGACAGAGGGCTTATTTTCTTT.

This clone has a single count. V is TRBV6-5 and J is TRBJ2-7; perhaps TRBD1 as D (5 bases). The CDR3 spans 12 residues. Germline V lookup: CDR1 MNHEY, CDR2 SVGAGI. Trimming took 10 bases from V and 2 from J, leaving 12 bases between them. CDR3 DNA sequence: TGTGCCACCCAAAGGGGCACCTACGAGCAGTACTTC. The encoded protein is CATQRGTYEQYF.

The rearrangement uses TRBV7-9 and TRBJ1-1; perhaps TRBD1 as D (5 bases). The CDR3 runs 15 residues. Germline CDR1 reads SEHNR; CDR2 reads FQNEAQ (reference sequence). Between the trimmed V and J ends, which lost 1 base and 4 bases, there was a span of 13 bases. The CDR3 is CASSLVGRVVTEAFF. CDR3 nucleotide sequence: TGTGCCAGCAGCTTAGTGGGCAGGGTGGTCACTGAAGCTTTCTTT.

This clone was detected only a few times. This sequence joins TRBV6-5 and TRBJ1-5; 9 positions agree with TRBD1. V was pared by 6 bases and J by 6 bases, with 6 bases of the junction left unmatched. Germline lookup yields CDR1 MNHEY and CDR2 SVGAGI. This CDR3 region has 14 residues. The DNA of the CDR3 is TGTGCCAGCAGGGGACAGGGAGACGGTCAGCCCCAGCATTTT. This codes for CASRGQGDGQPQHF.

The chain is built from TRBV4-1 and TRBJ2-1; 7 positions match TRBD1. J gave up 4 bases and V 0 bases, and 6 bases lay outside the gene matches. The CDR3 is 16 residues long. Germline values: CDR1 MGHRA, CDR2 YSYEKL. CDR3 coding DNA: TGCGCCAGCAGCCAAGAAGTGGGACAGCCGTACAATGAGCAGTTCTTC. It translates to CASSQEVGQPYNEQFF.